The T cell receptor beta chain described here comes from a study of cytomegalovirus exposure and HLA in healthy donors. Study results and limitations: A later analysis by the authors found several of the most significant clusters apparently linked to common viral pathogens. Reportedly, a later analysis found an Asian-associated ancestry cluster had fewer N-insertions than the approximately 700-donor mean.

The V gene end was trimmed by 2 bases and the J gene end by 6 bases; junction bases not matched to a gene: 8. The CDR3 contains 15 residues. Germline lookup yields CDR1 SGHTA and CDR2 FQGNSA. With 60 Vbeta and 13 Jbeta primers, the PCR was carried out. Some clones are missing from TCRdb's copy, which holds only in-frame ones; the method was immunoSEQ multiplex PCR. Among about 33,000 clones listed, more than 50% were seen once. Points on this clone: The antigen is not known.

This receptor was obtained from a woman in her thirties or forties in good health and CMV-seropositive. The V gene is TRBV7-2, the J gene TRBJ2-7; TRBD2 matches 9 bases. Sequencing was performed on PBMCs. This chain's CDR3 is CASSLQGRGGREQYF. The CDR3 DNA sequence: TGTGCCAGCAGCTTACAAGGGCGGGGGGGACGCGAGCAGTACTTC.